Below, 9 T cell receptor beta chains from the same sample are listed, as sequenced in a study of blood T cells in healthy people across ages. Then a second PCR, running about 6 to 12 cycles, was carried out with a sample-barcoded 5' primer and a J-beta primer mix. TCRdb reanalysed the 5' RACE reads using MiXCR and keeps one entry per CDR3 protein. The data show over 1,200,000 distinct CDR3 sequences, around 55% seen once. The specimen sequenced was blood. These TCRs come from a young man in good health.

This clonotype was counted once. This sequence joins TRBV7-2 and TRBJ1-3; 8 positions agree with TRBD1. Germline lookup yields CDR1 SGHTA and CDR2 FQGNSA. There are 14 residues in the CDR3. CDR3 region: CASQGALSGNTIYF. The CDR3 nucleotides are TGTGCGAGCCAGGGGGCTCTCTCTGGAAACACCATATATTTT.

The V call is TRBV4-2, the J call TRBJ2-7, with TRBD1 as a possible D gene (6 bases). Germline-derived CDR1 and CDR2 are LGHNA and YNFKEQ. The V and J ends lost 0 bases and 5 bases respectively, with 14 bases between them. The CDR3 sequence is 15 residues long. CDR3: CASSQDRAGVDEQYF. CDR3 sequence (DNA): TGTGCCAGCAGCCAAGATCGGGCAGGGGTTGACGAGCAGTACTTC.

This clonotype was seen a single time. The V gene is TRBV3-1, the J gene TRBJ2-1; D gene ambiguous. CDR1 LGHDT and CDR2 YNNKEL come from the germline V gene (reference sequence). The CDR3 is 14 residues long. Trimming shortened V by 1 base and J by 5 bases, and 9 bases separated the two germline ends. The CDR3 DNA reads TGTGCCAGCAGCCAAGCCGCCCACGACAATGAGCAGTTCTTC. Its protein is CASSQAAHDNEQFF.

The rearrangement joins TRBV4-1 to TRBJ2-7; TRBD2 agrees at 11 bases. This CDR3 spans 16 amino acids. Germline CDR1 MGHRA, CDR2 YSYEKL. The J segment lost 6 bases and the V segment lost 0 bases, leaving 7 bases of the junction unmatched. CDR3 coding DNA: TGCGCCAGCAGCCAAGATCTTCTAGCGGGAGGAGGCGAGCAGTACTTC. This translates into CASSQDLLAGGGEQYF.

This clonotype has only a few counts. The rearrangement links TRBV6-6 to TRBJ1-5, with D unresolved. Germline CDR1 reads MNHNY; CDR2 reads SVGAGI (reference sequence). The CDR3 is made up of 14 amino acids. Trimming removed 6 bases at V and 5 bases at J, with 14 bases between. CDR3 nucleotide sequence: TGTGCCAGCAGAAAGAGTGTGGGCCATCAGCCCCAGCATTTT. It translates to CASRKSVGHQPQHF.

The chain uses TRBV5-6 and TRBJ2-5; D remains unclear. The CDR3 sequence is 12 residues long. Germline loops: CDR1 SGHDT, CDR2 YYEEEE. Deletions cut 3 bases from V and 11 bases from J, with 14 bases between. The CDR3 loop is CASSWSYNEQYF. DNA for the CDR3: TGTGCCAGCAGCTGGAGCTACAATGAGCAGTACTTC.

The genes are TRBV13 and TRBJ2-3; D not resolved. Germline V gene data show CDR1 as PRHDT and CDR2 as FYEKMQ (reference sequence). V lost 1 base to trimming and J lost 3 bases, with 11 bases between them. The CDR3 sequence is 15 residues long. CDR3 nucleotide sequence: TGTGCCAGCAGCTTAGCTATGGGCGTGACAGATACGCAGTATTTT. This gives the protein CASSLAMGVTDTQYF. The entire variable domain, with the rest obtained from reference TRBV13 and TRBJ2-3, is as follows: AAGVIQSPRHLIKEKRETATLKCYPIPRHDTVYWYQQGPGQDPQFLISFYEKMQSDKGSIPDRFSAQQFSDYHSELNMSSLELGDSALYFCASSLAMGVTDTQYFGPGTRLTVL.

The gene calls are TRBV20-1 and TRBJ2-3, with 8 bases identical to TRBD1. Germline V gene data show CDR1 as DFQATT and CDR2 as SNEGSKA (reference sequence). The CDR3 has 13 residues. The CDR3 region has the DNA TGCAAGGCTGAGACAGGGGGCACAGATACGCAGTATTTT. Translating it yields CKAETGGTDTQYF.

The CDR3 region has the DNA TGCAGCGCCGCGGACGGCTACGAGCAGTACTTC. It yields the protein CSAADGYEQYF. The rearrangement uses TRBV29-1 and TRBJ2-7, with no clear D. There are 11 residues in the CDR3. Germline CDR1 SQVTM, CDR2 ANQGSEA. V lost 7 bases to trimming and J lost 3 bases, with 10 bases between them.